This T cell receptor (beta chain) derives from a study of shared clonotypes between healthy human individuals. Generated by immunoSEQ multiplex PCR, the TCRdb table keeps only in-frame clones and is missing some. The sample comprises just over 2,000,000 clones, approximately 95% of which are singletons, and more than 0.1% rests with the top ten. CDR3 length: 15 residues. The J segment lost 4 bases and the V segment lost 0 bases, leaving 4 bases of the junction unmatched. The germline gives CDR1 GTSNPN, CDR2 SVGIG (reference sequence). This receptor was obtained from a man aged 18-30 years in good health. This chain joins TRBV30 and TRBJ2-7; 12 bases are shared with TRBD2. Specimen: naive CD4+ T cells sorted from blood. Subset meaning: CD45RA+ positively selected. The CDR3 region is CAWSVGLAGTYEQYF. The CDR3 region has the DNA TGTGCCTGGAGTGTAGGACTAGCGGGAACTTACGAGCAGTACTTC.